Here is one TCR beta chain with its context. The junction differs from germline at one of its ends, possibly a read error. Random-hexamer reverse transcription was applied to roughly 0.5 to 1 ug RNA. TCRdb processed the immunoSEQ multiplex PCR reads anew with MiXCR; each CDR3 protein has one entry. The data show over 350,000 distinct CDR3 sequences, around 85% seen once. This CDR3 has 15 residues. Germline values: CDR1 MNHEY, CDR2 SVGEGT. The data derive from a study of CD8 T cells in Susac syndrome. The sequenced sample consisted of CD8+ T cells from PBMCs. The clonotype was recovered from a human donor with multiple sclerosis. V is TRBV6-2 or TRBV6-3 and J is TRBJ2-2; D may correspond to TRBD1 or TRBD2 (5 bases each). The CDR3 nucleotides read TGTGCCAGCAGTTACTCGTTCGGACACACCGGGAAGCTGTTTTTT. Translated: CASSYSFGHTGKLFF.